This record covers a single T cell receptor (beta chain). Its cognate antigen has yet to be identified. Base qualities were left out, and no much larger clone turns up one base away. In Seattle, one collaborating source enrolled patients while the infection was active and tracked those patients longitudinally over the course of disease. Collaborating institutions collected whole blood in K2EDTA tubes following their own protocols. For TCRbeta analysis, collaborator samples were shipped as frozen whole blood, as isolated PBMCs, or as DNA extracted from either sample type. The immunoSEQ Assay, a bias-controlled multiplex PCR, was used to amplify TCRbeta CDR3 regions from genomic DNA. The paper's processing steps were these. The number of nucleated cells in each sample was estimated from the amplification of reference gene primers within the assay. Sequence reads were collapsed and filtered to measure the absolute abundance of every unique TCRbeta CDR3 rearrangement. For each sample, productive Simpson clonality was calculated as the square root of Simpson's diversity index across productive rearrangements. TCRdb limited this immuneACCESS table to in-frame rearrangements with V and J called. A share of clones is missing; checked studies link under half to unresolved V genes, and the rest is unexplained. V and J calls and clone size are copied from that table; D and trimming were computed from the DNA. Across this sample there are more than 85,000 clones, with roughly 87% seen only once. The ten largest account for under 6.5% of the sample.

The data originate from a study of blood T cell repertoires in COVID-19 (TCRdb year 2020). Looking at the study overall: The collaborator samples originated in the United States, Italy and Spain and spanned the acute and convalescent phases of COVID-19. The material from the prospective study consisted of cDNA or gDNA derived from T cells, B-cell-depleted T cells, or PBMCs. The samples were drawn from the first 160 participants of the ongoing ImmuneRACE study and from 950 to 1,500 subjects provided by 6 global collaborators. Deeply sampled blood TCRbeta repertoires from subjects exposed to, actively infected with, or recovered from COVID-19 were included in the dataset. Where available, HLA class I and class II types were obtained from metadata supplied by the sample provider rather than from assay-based typing. A de-identified subject ID, COVID-19 status, age in years and sex were almost always included in the sample metadata. A freely available public database, intended as a resource for researchers studying the immune response to SARS-CoV-2, is where the repertoires were released.

The paper as a whole reports these results and caveats: Clinical and demographic metadata were provided uncurated, with the amount varying by source and participant.

The trim is 2 bases for V and 4 bases for J, with a gap of 13 bases between the germline ends. The CDR3 has 15 amino acids, counting the end cysteine and phenylalanine. The entry retains the CDR3 DNA only, 45 bases that are in frame from base 1. CDR1 SGHRS and CDR2 YFSETQ are derived from the germline V gene. The material sequenced was peripheral blood. The chain couples TRBV5-1 to TRBJ2-1, with a tentative D gene TRBD1 over 5 matching bases. The sequence came from a woman in her forties or fifties with COVID-19, enrolled during active disease. The DNA is as follows: TGCGCCAGCAGCTTCGGCCAGGGAATATACAATGAGCAGTTCTTC. It translates to CASSFGQGIYNEQFF. Reference TRBV5-1 and TRBJ2-1 genes cover what lies past the CDR3, so the full variable domain is KAGVTQTPRYLIKTRGQQVTLSCSPISGHRSVSWYQQTPGQGLQFLFEYFSETQRNKGNFPGRFSGRQFSNSRSEMNVSTLELGDSALYLCASSFGQGIYNEQFFGPGTRLTVL.